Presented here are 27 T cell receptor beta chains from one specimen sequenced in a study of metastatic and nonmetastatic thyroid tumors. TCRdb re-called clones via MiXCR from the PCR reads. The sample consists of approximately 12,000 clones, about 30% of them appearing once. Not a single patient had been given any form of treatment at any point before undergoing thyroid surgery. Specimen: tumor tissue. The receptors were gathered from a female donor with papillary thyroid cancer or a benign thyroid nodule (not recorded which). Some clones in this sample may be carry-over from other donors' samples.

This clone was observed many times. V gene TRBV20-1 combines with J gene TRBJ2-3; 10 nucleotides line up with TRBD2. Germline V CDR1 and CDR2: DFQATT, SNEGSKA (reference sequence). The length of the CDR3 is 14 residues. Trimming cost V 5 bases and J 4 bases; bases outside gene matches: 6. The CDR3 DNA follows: TGCAGTGCTCAAAGCGGGAGGGCCGCAGATACGCAGTATTTT. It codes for CSAQSGRAADTQYF.

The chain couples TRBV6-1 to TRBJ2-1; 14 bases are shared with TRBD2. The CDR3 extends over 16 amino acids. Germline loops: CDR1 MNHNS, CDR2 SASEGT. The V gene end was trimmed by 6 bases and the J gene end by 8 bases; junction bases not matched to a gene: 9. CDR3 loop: CASSRGLAGVMYEQFF. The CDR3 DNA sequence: TGTGCCAGCAGCCGGGGACTAGCGGGAGTTATGTATGAGCAGTTCTTC.

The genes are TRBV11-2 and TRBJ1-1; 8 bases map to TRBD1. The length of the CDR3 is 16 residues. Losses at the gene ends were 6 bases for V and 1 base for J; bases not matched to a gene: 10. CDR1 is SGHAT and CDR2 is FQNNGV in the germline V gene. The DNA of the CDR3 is TGTGCCAGCAGGCCCAAACAGGGGGTGAAGAACACTGAAGCTTTCTTT. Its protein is CASRPKQGVKNTEAFF.

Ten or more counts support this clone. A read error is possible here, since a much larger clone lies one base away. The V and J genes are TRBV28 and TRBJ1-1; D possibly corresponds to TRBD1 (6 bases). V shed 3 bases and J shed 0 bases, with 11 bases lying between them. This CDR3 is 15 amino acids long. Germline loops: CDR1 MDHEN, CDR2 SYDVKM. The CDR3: CASSLWTAMNTEAFF. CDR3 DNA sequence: TGTGCCAGCAGTTTGTGGACAGCCATGAACACTGAAGCTTTCTTT.

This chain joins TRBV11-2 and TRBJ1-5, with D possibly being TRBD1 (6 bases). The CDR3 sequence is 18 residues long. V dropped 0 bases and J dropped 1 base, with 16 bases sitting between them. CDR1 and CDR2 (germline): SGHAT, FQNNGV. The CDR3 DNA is TGTGCCAGCAGCTTAGATTTTAGGGCAGGGGAGAGCAATCAGCCCCAGCATTTT. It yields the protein CASSLDFRAGESNQPQHF.

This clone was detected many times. CDR3 amino acids: CATSTGDTDTQYF. The CDR3 coding sequence is TGTGCCACCTCGACAGGGGACACAGATACGCAGTATTTT. This chain uses TRBV24-1 with TRBJ2-3; 8 bases match TRBD1. The V segment lost 9 bases and the J segment 2 bases; nucleotides outside the gene matches: 3. The CDR3 has 13 residues. Germline V gene sequence: CDR1 KGHDR, CDR2 SFDVKD.

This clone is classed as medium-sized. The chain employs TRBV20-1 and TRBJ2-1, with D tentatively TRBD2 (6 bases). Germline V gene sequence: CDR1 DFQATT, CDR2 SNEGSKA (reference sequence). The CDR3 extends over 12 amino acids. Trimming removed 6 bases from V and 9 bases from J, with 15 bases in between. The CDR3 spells CSAWGTLGEQFF. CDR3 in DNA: TGCAGTGCCTGGGGGACTCTCGGTGAGCAGTTCTTC.

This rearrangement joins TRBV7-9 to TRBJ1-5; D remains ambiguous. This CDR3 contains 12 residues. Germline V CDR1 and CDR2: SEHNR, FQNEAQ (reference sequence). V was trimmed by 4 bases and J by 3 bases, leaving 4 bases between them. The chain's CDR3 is CASSSDNQPQHF. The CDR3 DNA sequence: TGTGCCAGCAGCTCCGACAATCAGCCCCAGCATTTT.

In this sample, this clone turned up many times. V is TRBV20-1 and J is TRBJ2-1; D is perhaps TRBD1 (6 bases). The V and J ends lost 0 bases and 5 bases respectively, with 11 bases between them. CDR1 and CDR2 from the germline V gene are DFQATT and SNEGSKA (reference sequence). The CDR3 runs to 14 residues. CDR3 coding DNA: TGCAGTGCTAGAGATGGGACATTTAACAATGAGCAGTTCTTC. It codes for CSARDGTFNNEQFF.

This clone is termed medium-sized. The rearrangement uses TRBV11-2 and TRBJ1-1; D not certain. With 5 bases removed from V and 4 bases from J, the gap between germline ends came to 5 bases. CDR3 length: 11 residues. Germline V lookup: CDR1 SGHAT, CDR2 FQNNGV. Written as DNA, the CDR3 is TGTGCCAGCAGCACGCGCACTGAAGCTTTCTTT. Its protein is CASSTRTEAFF. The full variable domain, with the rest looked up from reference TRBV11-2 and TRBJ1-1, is EAGVAQSPRYKIIEKRQSVAFWCNPISGHATLYWYQQILGQGPKLLIQFQNNGVVDDSQLPKDRFSAERLKGVDSTLKIQPAKLEDSAVYLCASSTRTEAFFGQGTRLTVV.

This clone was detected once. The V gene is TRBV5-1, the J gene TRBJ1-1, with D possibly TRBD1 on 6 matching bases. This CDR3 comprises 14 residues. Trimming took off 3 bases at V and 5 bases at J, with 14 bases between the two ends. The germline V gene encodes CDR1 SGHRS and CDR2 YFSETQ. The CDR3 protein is CASSWGDQGTEAFF. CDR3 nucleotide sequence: TGCGCCAGCAGCTGGGGGGACCAGGGGACTGAAGCTTTCTTT. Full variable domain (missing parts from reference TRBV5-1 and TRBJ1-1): KAGVTQTPRYLIKTRGQQVTLSCSPISGHRSVSWYQQTPGQGLQFLFEYFSETQRNKGNFPGRFSGRQFSNSRSEMNVSTLELGDSALYLCASSWGDQGTEAFFGQGTRLTVV.

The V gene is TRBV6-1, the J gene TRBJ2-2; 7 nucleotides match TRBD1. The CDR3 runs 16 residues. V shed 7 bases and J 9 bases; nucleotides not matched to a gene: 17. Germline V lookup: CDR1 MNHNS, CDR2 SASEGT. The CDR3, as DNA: TGTGCCAGCATTCAAGGGGGACAGTGGGCGACCTGGGAGCTGTTTTTT. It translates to CASIQGGQWATWELFF.

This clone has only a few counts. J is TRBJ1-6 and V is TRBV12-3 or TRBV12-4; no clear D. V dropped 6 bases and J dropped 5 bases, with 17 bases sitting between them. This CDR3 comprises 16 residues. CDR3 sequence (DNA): TGTGCCAGCAGCCCCTTTGGAACGCAAGATAATTCACCCCTCCACTTT. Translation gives CASSPFGTQDNSPLHF.

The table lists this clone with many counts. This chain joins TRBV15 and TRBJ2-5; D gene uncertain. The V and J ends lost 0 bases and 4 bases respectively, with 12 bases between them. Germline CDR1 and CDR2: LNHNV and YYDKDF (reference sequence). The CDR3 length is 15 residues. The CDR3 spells CATSRDRPLRETQYF. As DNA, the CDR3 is TGTGCCACCAGCAGAGACAGGCCCCTACGAGAGACCCAGTACTTC.

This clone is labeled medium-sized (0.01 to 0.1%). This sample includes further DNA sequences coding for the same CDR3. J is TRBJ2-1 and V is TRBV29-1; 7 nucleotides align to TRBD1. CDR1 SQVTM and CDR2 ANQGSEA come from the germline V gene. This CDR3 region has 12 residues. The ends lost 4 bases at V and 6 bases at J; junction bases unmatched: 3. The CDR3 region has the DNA TGCAGCGTTGGGGGACAGACCAATGAGCAGTTCTTC. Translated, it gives CSVGGQTNEQFF.

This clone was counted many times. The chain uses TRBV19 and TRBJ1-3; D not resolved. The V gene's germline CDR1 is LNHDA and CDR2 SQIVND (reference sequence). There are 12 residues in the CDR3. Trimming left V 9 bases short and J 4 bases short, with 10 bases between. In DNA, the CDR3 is TGTGCCAGAGCTTTCTCCGGAAACACCATATATTTT. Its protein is CARAFSGNTIYF.

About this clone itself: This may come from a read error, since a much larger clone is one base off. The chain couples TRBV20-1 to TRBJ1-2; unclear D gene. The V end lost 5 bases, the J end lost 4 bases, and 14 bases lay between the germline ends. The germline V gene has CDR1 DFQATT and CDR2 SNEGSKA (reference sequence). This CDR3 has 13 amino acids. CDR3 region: CSAAISSTYGYTF. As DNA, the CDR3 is TGCAGTGCTGCTATCTCAAGTACCTATGGCTACACCTTC.

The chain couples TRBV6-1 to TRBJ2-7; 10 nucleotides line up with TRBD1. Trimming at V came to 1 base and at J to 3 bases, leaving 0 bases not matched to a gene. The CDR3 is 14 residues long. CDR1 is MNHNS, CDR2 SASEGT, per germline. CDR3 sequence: CASSEGTGGYEQYF. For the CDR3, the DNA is TGTGCCAGCAGTGAAGGGACAGGGGGCTACGAGCAGTACTTC.

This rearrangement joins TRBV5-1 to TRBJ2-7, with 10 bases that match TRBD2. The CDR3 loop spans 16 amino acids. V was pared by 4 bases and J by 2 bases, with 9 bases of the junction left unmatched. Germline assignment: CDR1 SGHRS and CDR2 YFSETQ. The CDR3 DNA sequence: TGCGCCAGCAGCGGCAGGACTAGCGGTGAGACCTACGAGCAGTACTTC. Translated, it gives CASSGRTSGETYEQYF.

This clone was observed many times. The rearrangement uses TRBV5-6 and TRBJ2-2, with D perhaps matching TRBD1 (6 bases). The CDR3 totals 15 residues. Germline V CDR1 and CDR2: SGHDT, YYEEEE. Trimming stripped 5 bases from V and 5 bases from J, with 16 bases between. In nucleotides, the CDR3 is TGTGCCAGCAGGTTCGGGGCAGGGGAGACCGGGGAGCTGTTTTTT. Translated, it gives CASRFGAGETGELFF.

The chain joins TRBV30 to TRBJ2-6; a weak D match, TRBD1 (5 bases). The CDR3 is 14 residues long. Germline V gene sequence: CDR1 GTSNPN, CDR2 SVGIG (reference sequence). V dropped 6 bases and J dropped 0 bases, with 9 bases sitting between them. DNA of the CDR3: TGTGCCTGCTTACAGGACTCTGGGGCCAACGTCCTGACTTTC. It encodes CACLQDSGANVLTF.

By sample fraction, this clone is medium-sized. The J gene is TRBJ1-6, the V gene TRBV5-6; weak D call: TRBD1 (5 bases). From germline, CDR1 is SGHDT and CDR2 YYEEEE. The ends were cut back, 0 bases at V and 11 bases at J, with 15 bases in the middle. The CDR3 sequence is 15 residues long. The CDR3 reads CASSLEGRARAPLHF. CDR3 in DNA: TGTGCCAGCAGCTTGGAGGGCAGGGCTCGGGCACCCCTCCACTTT.

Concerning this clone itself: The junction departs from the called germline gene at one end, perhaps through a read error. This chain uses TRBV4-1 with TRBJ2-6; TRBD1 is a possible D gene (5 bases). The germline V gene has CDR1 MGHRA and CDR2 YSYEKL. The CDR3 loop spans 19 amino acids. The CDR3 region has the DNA TGCGCCAGCAGCCAAGAAGGCCAGGGAATACTCTCTGGGGCCAACGTCCTGACCTTC. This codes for CASSQEGQGILSGANVLTF.

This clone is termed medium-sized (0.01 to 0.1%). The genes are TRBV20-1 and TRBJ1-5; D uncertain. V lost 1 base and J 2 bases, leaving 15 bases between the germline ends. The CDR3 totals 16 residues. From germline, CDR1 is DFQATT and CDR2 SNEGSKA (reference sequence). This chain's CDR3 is CSARVPAGGGNQPQHF. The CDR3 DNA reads TGCAGTGCTAGAGTACCCGCGGGTGGTGGCAATCAGCCCCAGCATTTT.

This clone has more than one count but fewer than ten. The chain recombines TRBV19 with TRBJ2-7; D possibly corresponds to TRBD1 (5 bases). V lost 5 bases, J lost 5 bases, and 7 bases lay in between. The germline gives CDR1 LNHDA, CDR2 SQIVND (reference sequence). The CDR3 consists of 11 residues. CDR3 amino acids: CASSLGDEQYF. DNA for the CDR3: TGTGCCAGTAGTCTAGGGGACGAGCAGTACTTC.

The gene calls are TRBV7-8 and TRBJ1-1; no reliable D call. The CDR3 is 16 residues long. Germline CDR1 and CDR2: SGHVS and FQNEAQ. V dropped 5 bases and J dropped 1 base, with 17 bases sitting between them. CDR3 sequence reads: CASSPFVGGTNTEAFF. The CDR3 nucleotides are TGTGCCAGCAGCCCCTTCGTAGGAGGAACGAACACTGAAGCTTTCTTT.

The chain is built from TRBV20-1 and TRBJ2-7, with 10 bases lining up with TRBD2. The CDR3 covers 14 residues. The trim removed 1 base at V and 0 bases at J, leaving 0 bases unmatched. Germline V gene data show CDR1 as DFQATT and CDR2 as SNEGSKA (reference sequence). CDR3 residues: CSARGLAGSYEQYV. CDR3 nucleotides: TGCAGTGCTAGAGGACTAGCGGGCTCCTACGAGCAGTACGTC.